The rows below give T cell receptor beta chains drawn from one sample of a study of blood T cell repertoires in COVID-19. The table came from immunoSEQ multiplex PCR; TCRdb's copy has only in-frame clones and leaves some out. The repertoire holds about 160,000 clones, with roughly 80% as singletons. The specimen sequenced was PBMCs or T cells enriched from blood (not recorded which). The receptor set was obtained from a woman in her thirties or forties with acute COVID-19. The CDR3 runs from the conserved cysteine through the conserved F or W. Fields, in order: clone size, J gene, D gene, V gene, CDR3 DNA, CDR3 protein. D genes are given only for firm matches. A row's size may be missing; if present it is once, few, many or a size class.

abundance: -
j_gene: TRBJ2-1
d_gene: -
v_gene: TRBV3-1/TRBV3-2
CDR3nt: TGTGCCAGCAGCCAAGATGGGGCTAGCAATGAGCAGTTCTTC
CDR3aa: CASSQDGASNEQFF

abundance: -
j_gene: TRBJ1-4
d_gene: -
v_gene: TRBV14
CDR3nt: TGTGCCAGCAGCCCGGACAGCCATGAAAAACTGTTTTTT
CDR3aa: CASSPDSHEKLFF

abundance: -
j_gene: TRBJ1-3
d_gene: -
v_gene: TRBV2
CDR3nt: TGTGCCAGCAGTGAACCCGGTTTTGGAAACACCATATATTTT
CDR3aa: CASSEPGFGNTIYF

abundance: once
j_gene: TRBJ1-1
d_gene: -
v_gene: TRBV10-3
CDR3nt: TGTGCCATCAGTGAAACAGGGATGAACACTGAAGCTTTCTTT
CDR3aa: CAISETGMNTEAFF

abundance: -
j_gene: TRBJ1-1
d_gene: -
v_gene: TRBV6-6
CDR3nt: TGTGCCAGCAGTTATCCCCAGGGTGGGACTGAAGCTTTCTTT
CDR3aa: CASSYPQGGTEAFF

abundance: -
j_gene: TRBJ2-6
d_gene: TRBD2
v_gene: TRBV2
CDR3nt: TGTGCCAGCAGTAAGGGCTCGGGAGGGAACGGGGCCAACGTCCTGACTTTC
CDR3aa: CASSKGSGGNGANVLTF

abundance: -
j_gene: TRBJ1-2
d_gene: -
v_gene: TRBV14
CDR3nt: TGTGCCAGCAGCCGAGGGACAAGTGCTGGCTACACCTTC
CDR3aa: CASSRGTSAGYTF

abundance: -
j_gene: TRBJ1-5
d_gene: TRBD1
v_gene: TRBV6-6
CDR3nt: TGTGCCAGCAGTTACAGACAGGGGGATGGTCAGCCCCAGCATTTT
CDR3aa: CASSYRQGDGQPQHF

abundance: few
j_gene: TRBJ2-1
d_gene: -
v_gene: TRBV6-5
CDR3nt: TGTGCCAGCAGTTACTCGGCGGTTTACAATGAGCAGTTCTTC
CDR3aa: CASSYSAVYNEQFF

abundance: -
j_gene: TRBJ2-7
d_gene: TRBD2
v_gene: TRBV6-6
CDR3nt: TGTGCCAGCAGTTTAGCGGGAGGGGGCCACGAGCAGTACTTC
CDR3aa: CASSLAGGGHEQYF

abundance: many
j_gene: TRBJ1-5
d_gene: TRBD1
v_gene: TRBV19
CDR3nt: TGTGCCACAGACAGGGTGGGCGGTCAGCCCCAGCATTTT
CDR3aa: CATDRVGGQPQHF

abundance: -
j_gene: TRBJ1-2
d_gene: TRBD1
v_gene: TRBV4-1
CDR3nt: TGCGCCAGCAGCCAAGATTATCGGACAGGGTCGAATGGCTACACCTTC
CDR3aa: CASSQDYRTGSNGYTF

abundance: -
j_gene: TRBJ1-2
d_gene: -
v_gene: TRBV4-1
CDR3nt: TGCGCCAGCAGCCAAGAACCAGCAGGCCTCTATGGCTACACCTTC
CDR3aa: CASSQEPAGLYGYTF

abundance: many
j_gene: TRBJ2-2
d_gene: -
v_gene: TRBV7-3
CDR3nt: TGTGCCAGCAGCATCAGCGGTAACACCGGGGAGCTGTTTTTT
CDR3aa: CASSISGNTGELFF

abundance: -
j_gene: TRBJ2-2
d_gene: TRBD1
v_gene: TRBV2
CDR3nt: TGTGCCAGCAGCACTAGGGGACAGGGATCCGGGGAGCTGTTTTTT
CDR3aa: CASSTRGQGSGELFF

abundance: few
j_gene: TRBJ1-6
d_gene: TRBD1
v_gene: TRBV4-2
CDR3nt: TGTGCCAGCAGCCAAGAGGCAGGGGGGTACTCACCCCTCCACTTT
CDR3aa: CASSQEAGGYSPLHF

abundance: -
j_gene: TRBJ2-5
d_gene: TRBD1
v_gene: TRBV6-5
CDR3nt: TGTGCCAGCAGTATAGACAGGGGATTTCGAGAGACCCAGTACTTC
CDR3aa: CASSIDRGFRETQYF

abundance: -
j_gene: TRBJ1-6
d_gene: -
v_gene: TRBV28
CDR3nt: TGTGCCAGCAGTCCTCGGACAGCTTATAATTCACCCCTCCACTTT
CDR3aa: CASSPRTAYNSPLHF

abundance: -
j_gene: TRBJ2-1
d_gene: TRBD2
v_gene: TRBV11-3
CDR3nt: TGTGCCAGCAGCATGGGACTAGCGGGAGGGAATGAGCAGTTCTTC
CDR3aa: CASSMGLAGGNEQFF

abundance: -
j_gene: TRBJ1-1
d_gene: -
v_gene: TRBV30
CDR3nt: TGTGCCTGGAGTGTACAGACTATAACTGAAGCTTTCTTT
CDR3aa: CAWSVQTITEAFF

abundance: -
j_gene: TRBJ1-1
d_gene: -
v_gene: TRBV19
CDR3nt: TGTGCCAGTAGTATAGCCTGGACAGTTAACACTGAAGCTTTCTTT
CDR3aa: CASSIAWTVNTEAFF

abundance: -
j_gene: TRBJ2-4
d_gene: TRBD2
v_gene: TRBV18
CDR3nt: TGTGCCAGCTCACCAAATAGCGGGAGTCGGGACATTCAGTACTTC
CDR3aa: CASSPNSGSRDIQYF

abundance: -
j_gene: TRBJ2-2
d_gene: TRBD2
v_gene: TRBV13
CDR3nt: TGTGCCAGCAGGAGGACTAGCGGGCCCACCCTCGCCGGGGAGCTGTTTTTT
CDR3aa: CASRRTSGPTLAGELFF

abundance: -
j_gene: TRBJ2-5
d_gene: -
v_gene: TRBV2
CDR3nt: TGTGCCAGCAGTTCCATCCCCCAAGAGACCCAGTACTTC
CDR3aa: CASSSIPQETQYF

abundance: -
j_gene: TRBJ1-1
d_gene: -
v_gene: TRBV7-9
CDR3nt: TGTGCCAGCAGCTCCGGGTTAGGGGCCACTGAAGCTTTCTTT
CDR3aa: CASSSGLGATEAFF

abundance: -
j_gene: TRBJ2-5
d_gene: TRBD2
v_gene: TRBV7-2
CDR3nt: TGTGCCAGCAGCTCCGGACTAGCGGGAACAGAGACCCAGTACTTC
CDR3aa: CASSSGLAGTETQYF

abundance: -
j_gene: TRBJ1-2
d_gene: -
v_gene: TRBV20-1
CDR3nt: TGCAGTGCCCCGGTCTATGGCTACACCTTC
CDR3aa: CSAPVYGYTF

abundance: -
j_gene: TRBJ1-1
d_gene: -
v_gene: TRBV7-2
CDR3nt: TGTGCCAGCAGCTTAACGGGGTTAGCGGGGGGGAACACTGAAGCTTTCTTT
CDR3aa: CASSLTGLAGGNTEAFF

abundance: -
j_gene: TRBJ1-2
d_gene: -
v_gene: TRBV5-1
CDR3nt: TGCGCCAGCAGCTTGGATCAGGAAAGCTTCTATGGCTACACCTTC
CDR3aa: CASSLDQESFYGYTF

abundance: -
j_gene: TRBJ1-1
d_gene: -
v_gene: TRBV6-5
CDR3nt: TGTGCCAGCAGCCCCAGGGCTATCGCTGAAGCTTTCTTT
CDR3aa: CASSPRAIAEAFF

abundance: -
j_gene: TRBJ2-1
d_gene: TRBD1
v_gene: TRBV7-9
CDR3nt: TGTGCCAGCAGCGAGACAGGGTTGGGCAATGAGCAGTTCTTC
CDR3aa: CASSETGLGNEQFF

abundance: -
j_gene: TRBJ1-2
d_gene: TRBD1
v_gene: TRBV7-9
CDR3nt: TGTGCCAGCAGCTTAGGATGGGGAGGGGACAGGGTAGACGGCTACACCTTC
CDR3aa: CASSLGWGGDRVDGYTF

abundance: -
j_gene: TRBJ2-7
d_gene: -
v_gene: TRBV2
CDR3nt: TGTGCCACGACGACCTCCCCCGGGGGCTCCTACGAGCAGTACTTC
CDR3aa: CATTTSPGGSYEQYF

abundance: -
j_gene: TRBJ2-7
d_gene: TRBD1
v_gene: TRBV28
CDR3nt: TGTGCCAGCGGGACAGGGGTTCCCGAGCAGTACTTC
CDR3aa: CASGTGVPEQYF

abundance: -
j_gene: TRBJ2-7
d_gene: TRBD1
v_gene: TRBV7-7
CDR3nt: TGTGCTAGCAGCTTTCTCGGACAGGCTCCCTCCTACGAGCAGTACTTC
CDR3aa: CASSFLGQAPSYEQYF

abundance: many
j_gene: TRBJ1-1
d_gene: -
v_gene: TRBV19
CDR3nt: TGTGCCAGTAGTATGTTCTTCGGGGAAAACACTGAAGCTTTCTTT
CDR3aa: CASSMFFGENTEAFF

abundance: -
j_gene: TRBJ1-2
d_gene: -
v_gene: TRBV2
CDR3nt: TGTGCCTCCAACGGGGTACCCAACTATGGCTACACCTTC
CDR3aa: CASNGVPNYGYTF

abundance: few
j_gene: TRBJ2-7
d_gene: TRBD2
v_gene: TRBV7-2
CDR3nt: TGTGCCAGCAGCTTCGGGCGGGAGGTCCCCTACGAGCAGTACTTC
CDR3aa: CASSFGREVPYEQYF

abundance: -
j_gene: TRBJ1-1
d_gene: -
v_gene: TRBV11-3
CDR3nt: TGTGCCAGCAGCTTAAGGGGAGGGGACACTGAAGCTTTCTTT
CDR3aa: CASSLRGGDTEAFF

abundance: -
j_gene: TRBJ2-2
d_gene: -
v_gene: TRBV28
CDR3nt: TGTGCCAGCAGCTCCAGGGCTCCACACACCGGGGAGCTGTTTTTT
CDR3aa: CASSSRAPHTGELFF

abundance: -
j_gene: TRBJ2-4
d_gene: -
v_gene: TRBV30
CDR3nt: TGTGCCTGGGGTACAGGGCCGCTCATTCAGTACTTC
CDR3aa: CAWGTGPLIQYF

abundance: -
j_gene: TRBJ2-5
d_gene: TRBD1
v_gene: TRBV29-1
CDR3nt: TGCAGCGTTGACGGGACAGGGGGTTCGGCAGAGACCCAGTACTTC
CDR3aa: CSVDGTGGSAETQYF

abundance: -
j_gene: TRBJ2-2
d_gene: TRBD2
v_gene: TRBV7-9
CDR3nt: TGTGCCAGCAGCACAGGTTCTGCGGGAGGTGCCGGGGAGCTGTTTTTT
CDR3aa: CASSTGSAGGAGELFF